The 3 T cell receptor beta chains given below trace back to one sample, sequenced in a study of cytomegalovirus exposure and HLA in healthy donors. Primers included in the PCR were 60 Vbeta and 13 Jbeta primers. The table came from immunoSEQ multiplex PCR; TCRdb's copy has only in-frame clones and leaves some out. Here the sample spans about 130,000 clones, over 60% being singletons. Input material: PBMCs. Source of these receptors: a human donor in good health.

The rearrangement joins TRBV6-5 to TRBJ1-1, with D possibly matching TRBD1 (6 bases). V lost 2 bases to trimming and J lost 1 base, with 11 bases between them. CDR3 length equals 15 residues. CDR1 and CDR2 (germline): MNHEY, SVGAGI. Written as DNA, the CDR3 is TGTGCCAGCAGTTACGATCGGACAGCGAACACTGAAGCTTTCTTT. Translation: CASSYDRTANTEAFF.

In this sample, this clone turned up once. V is TRBV30 and J is TRBJ2-1; possibly TRBD1 for D (5 bases). Trimming shortened V by 2 bases and J by 6 bases, and 11 bases separated the two germline ends. This CDR3 comprises 13 residues. CDR1 is GTSNPN, CDR2 SVGIG, per germline (reference sequence). The CDR3, as DNA: TGTGCCTGGAGTCCGACAGTTATCAATGAGCAGTTCTTC. Translating it yields CAWSPTVINEQFF. The full variable domain, its missing parts supplied by reference TRBV30 and TRBJ2-1, is SQTIHQWPATLVQPVGSPLSLECTVEGTSNPNLYWYRQAAGRGLQLLFYSVGIGQISSEVPQNLSASRPQDRQFILSSKKLLLSDSGFYLCAWSPTVINEQFFGPGTRLTVL.

In its sample, this clone was seen a few times. The CDR3 sequence is CASSLLGDRNSYEQYF. The CDR3, as DNA: TGTGCCAGCAGTCTCCTAGGGGACAGGAATTCCTACGAGCAGTACTTC. V is TRBV27 and J is TRBJ2-7, with 8 bases that match TRBD1. This CDR3 has 16 amino acids. The ends lost 5 bases at V and 1 base at J; junction bases unmatched: 10. The germline CDR1 and CDR2 sequences are MNHEY and SMNVEV (reference sequence).